This T cell receptor beta chain was found in a study of blood T cell repertoires in COVID-19. Study-wide background: PBMCs, B-cell-depleted T cells, or T cells provided the cDNA or gDNA that made up the material.

The CDR3 consists of 18 residues. V was clipped by 1 base and J by 2 bases; unmatched bases: 8. Germline CDR1 is MDHEN and CDR2 is SYDVKM. As handled by the study authors: Amplified reference gene primers provided the basis for estimating nucleated cell counts. Profiling relied on immunoSEQ multiplex PCR, and the TCRdb table lists in-frame clones only, not all of them. The V and J calls and clone size come from that table; D and trimming were worked out from the DNA. The table has roughly 200,000 clones, 80% to 90% seen once. This clone has a handful of counts. The receptor was derived from a human donor with active or convalescent COVID-19. The donor label of this sample is uncertain. The chain joins TRBV28 to TRBJ2-6, with 7 bases identical to TRBD1. Sequences were obtained from peripheral blood. The CDR3, as DNA: TGTGCCAGCAGTTTATACTCCTACAGGGGCGCTGGGGCCAACGTCCTGACTTTC. It encodes CASSLYSYRGAGANVLTF.